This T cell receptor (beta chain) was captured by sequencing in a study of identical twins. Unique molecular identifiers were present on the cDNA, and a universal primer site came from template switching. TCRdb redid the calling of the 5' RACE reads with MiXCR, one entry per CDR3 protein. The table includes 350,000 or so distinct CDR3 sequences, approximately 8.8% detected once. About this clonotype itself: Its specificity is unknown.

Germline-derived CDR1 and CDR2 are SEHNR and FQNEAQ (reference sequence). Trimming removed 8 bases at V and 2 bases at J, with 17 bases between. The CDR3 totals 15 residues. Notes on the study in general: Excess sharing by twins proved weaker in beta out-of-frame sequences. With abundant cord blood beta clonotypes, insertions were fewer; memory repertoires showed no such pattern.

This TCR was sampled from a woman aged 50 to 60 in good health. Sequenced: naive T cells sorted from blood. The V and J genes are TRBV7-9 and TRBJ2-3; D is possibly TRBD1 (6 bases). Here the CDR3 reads CASDISRDNTDTQYF. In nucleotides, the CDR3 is TGTGCCAGCGACATAAGCCGGGACAACACAGATACGCAGTATTTT.